The 15 T cell receptor beta chains below all came from one sample that was sequenced in a study of blood T cell repertoires in COVID-19. TCRdb's table, derived via immunoSEQ multiplex PCR, lists solely in-frame clones and lacks some. The sample includes 150,000 to 200,000 clones, approximately 86% of them seen just once. Material for sequencing was peripheral blood. The source is a man between 65 and 80 years old with active or convalescent COVID-19.

This clone was detected once. The chain combines TRBV25-1 with TRBJ2-5, with D possibly being TRBD1 (5 bases). With 4 bases removed from V and 5 bases from J, the gap between germline ends came to 11 bases. The CDR3 is 13 amino acids. From germline, CDR1 is MGHDK and CDR2 SYGVNS. The CDR3 protein is CASSGGLEETQYF. CDR3 in DNA: TGTGCCAGCAGTGGGGGCCTAGAGGAGACCCAGTACTTC.

The chain is built from TRBV12-3 or TRBV12-4 and TRBJ1-5, with TRBD1 as a possible D gene (5 bases). Trimming took 5 bases from V and 5 from J, leaving 10 bases between them. CDR3 length: 13 amino acids. In nucleotides, the CDR3 is TGTGCCAGCAGTCAGGGTCAGTATCAGCCCCAGCATTTT. Its protein product is CASSQGQYQPQHF.

V usage is TRBV2 and J usage is TRBJ2-7; D call uncertain. This CDR3 is built from 13 residues. Germline CDR1 SNHLY, CDR2 FYNNEI. Trimming cost V 1 base and J 4 bases, with 8 bases left between them. The CDR3 spells CASSEGRFYEQYF. The CDR3 bases are TGTGCCAGCAGTGAAGGGCGGTTTTACGAGCAGTACTTC.

The V call is TRBV27, the J call TRBJ2-1, with 7 bases identical to TRBD2. The CDR3 spans 15 residues. V lost 4 bases to trimming and J lost 3 bases; unmatched junction nucleotides: 6. Per the germline V gene, CDR1 is MNHEY and CDR2 is SMNVEV (reference sequence). CDR3 protein: CASSSGTTIYNEQFF. The CDR3 region has the DNA TGTGCCAGCAGTTCCGGGACTACGATCTACAATGAGCAGTTCTTC.

DNA of the CDR3: TGTGCCAGCAGCCTTTTCGGGACAGCCTACACTGAAGCTTTCTTT. This encodes CASSLFGTAYTEAFF. The V gene is TRBV14, the J gene TRBJ1-1; 7 positions agree with TRBD1. This CDR3 spans 15 amino acids. Germline CDR1 and CDR2: SGHDN and FVKESK. V dropped 4 bases and J dropped 3; count of bases not matched to a gene: 8.

The V and J genes are TRBV12-3 or TRBV12-4 and TRBJ1-2, with 8 positions matching TRBD1. J lost 7 bases, V lost 5 bases, and 6 bases had no gene match. The CDR3 sequence is 13 residues long. The CDR3 sequence is CASSPTGGTGYTF. The CDR3 DNA is TGTGCCAGCAGTCCAACAGGGGGAACTGGCTACACCTTC.

This chain joins TRBV6-6 and TRBJ2-5; 7 bases match TRBD2. Germline-derived CDR1 and CDR2 are MNHNY and SVGAGI (reference sequence). This CDR3 is 15 amino acids long. The V segment lost 2 bases and the J segment 2 bases; nucleotides outside the gene matches: 5. CDR3 coding DNA: TGTGCCAGCAGTTACCCTAGCGGATCTCAAGAGACCCAGTACTTC. Protein sequence: CASSYPSGSQETQYF.

CDR3 sequence: CASSPSWTGESYEQYF. Written as DNA, the CDR3 is TGTGCCAGCTCACCTTCCTGGACAGGGGAATCCTACGAGCAGTACTTC. V usage is TRBV18 and J usage is TRBJ2-7, with 9 bases matching TRBD1. This CDR3 comprises 16 residues. Trimming at V came to 3 bases and at J to 1 base, leaving 7 bases not matched to a gene. Per germline, CDR1 KGHSH and CDR2 LQKENI. Based on the CDR3 plus reference TRBV18 and TRBJ2-7, the full variable domain is NAGVMQNPRHLVRRRGQEARLRCSPMKGHSHVYWYRQLPEEGLKFMVYLQKENIIDESGMPKERFSAEFPKEGPSILRIQQVVRGDSAAYFCASSPSWTGESYEQYFGPGTRLTVT.

The chain recombines TRBV6-1 with TRBJ2-7; D unclear. V gave up 1 base and J gave up 0 bases, with 7 bases separating them. The CDR3 is 14 amino acids. Germline values: CDR1 MNHNS, CDR2 SASEGT. CDR3 sequence reads: CASSEGRVSYEQYF. The CDR3 DNA sequence: TGTGCCAGCAGTGAAGGACGGGTCTCCTACGAGCAGTACTTC.

The rearrangement links TRBV27 to TRBJ2-5, with D possibly TRBD1 on 6 matching bases. CDR1 is MNHEY and CDR2 is SMNVEV in the germline V gene (reference sequence). This CDR3 region has 15 residues. Deletions cut 5 bases from V and 4 bases from J, with 17 bases between. CDR3 sequence (DNA): TGTGCCAGCAGTCCCACAGGGTACGGTGCAGAGACCCAGTACTTC. Its translation: CASSPTGYGAETQYF.

This clone was observed a single time. The genes are TRBV7-2 and TRBJ1-6; D not certain. Trimming left V 7 bases short and J 7 bases short, with 17 bases between. Germline CDR1 reads SGHTA; CDR2 reads FQGNSA. The length of the CDR3 is 15 residues. The DNA of the CDR3 is TGTGCCAGCACCCTGTCTTTCCCGCGCAATTCACCCCTCCACTTT. Translated, it gives CASTLSFPRNSPLHF.

J is TRBJ2-3 and V is TRBV28; 7 nucleotides align to TRBD2. The CDR3 spans 16 residues. Germline V gene lookup returns CDR1 MDHEN and CDR2 SYDVKM. With V trimmed by 3 bases and J by 5 bases, 11 bases remained unmatched. The chain's CDR3 is CASSFATSSTRDTQYF. CDR3 nucleotides: TGTGCCAGCAGTTTTGCGACTAGCAGCACAAGAGATACGCAGTATTTT.

The chain is built from TRBV28 and TRBJ1-5; possible D gene TRBD1, 5 bases. The length of the CDR3 is 13 residues. CDR1 is MDHEN, CDR2 SYDVKM, per germline. The CDR3 DNA follows: TGTGCTGAGAGGGGAGGGAGCAATCAGCCCCAGCATTTT. As protein: CAERGGSNQPQHF.

This clone was recorded a few times. CDR3: CAWSPQGYEQYF. The CDR3 region has the DNA TGTGCCTGGAGCCCGCAGGGCTACGAGCAGTACTTC. V usage is TRBV30 and J usage is TRBJ2-7, with D tentatively TRBD1 (5 bases). The CDR3 covers 12 residues. Germline V gene lookup returns CDR1 GTSNPN and CDR2 SVGIG (reference sequence). Trimming left V 3 bases short and J 3 bases short, with 9 bases between.

The chain carries TRBV6-5 and TRBJ1-6; 7 positions agree with TRBD1. J was trimmed by 7 bases and V by 0 bases; bases with no gene match: 3. CDR3 size: 15 residues. Per germline, CDR1 MNHEY and CDR2 SVGAGI. The CDR3: CASSYSAGGNSPLHF. The CDR3 region has the DNA TGTGCCAGCAGTTACTCGGCAGGGGGAAATTCACCCCTCCACTTT.